Shown below are 27 T cell receptor beta chains from a single sample sequenced in a study of blood T cell repertoires in COVID-19. Only in-frame clones appear in the TCRdb table, and some are missing; sequencing was by immunoSEQ multiplex PCR. The sample records about 210,000 clones, approximately 87% being singletons. The sequenced sample was peripheral blood. The source of these receptors is a man in his fifties or sixties who had recovered from COVID-19.

In DNA form, the CDR3 reads TGTGCCACCAGTGATTCGCGGACAGGGAGCGCCAAAAACATTCAGTACTTC. Protein: CATSDSRTGSAKNIQYF. V is TRBV24-1 and J is TRBJ2-4, with 8 bases fitting TRBD1. Germline values: CDR1 KGHDR, CDR2 SFDVKD. The V segment lost 2 bases and the J segment 1 base; nucleotides outside the gene matches: 6. CDR3 length: 17 amino acids.

V and J are TRBV10-3 and TRBJ2-1; TRBD2 might be the D (5 bases). V lost 2 bases and J 4 bases, leaving 9 bases between the germline ends. Germline V gene sequence: CDR1 ENHRY, CDR2 SYGVKD. The CDR3 is made up of 14 amino acids. In nucleotides, the CDR3 is TGTGCCATCAGTGAGGACTACACGTACAATGAGCAGTTCTTC. Translation gives CAISEDYTYNEQFF.

The chain uses TRBV29-1 and TRBJ1-6; D is possibly TRBD1 (5 bases). Per the germline V gene, CDR1 is SQVTM and CDR2 is ANQGSEA. V was pared by 6 bases and J by 9 bases, with 15 bases between. This CDR3 spans 13 amino acids. The CDR3 region is CSVRQSTVSPLHF. CDR3 bases: TGCAGCGTCCGACAGTCGACGGTTTCACCCCTCCACTTT.

V usage is TRBV14 and J usage is TRBJ2-5; TRBD2 agrees at 8 bases. CDR1 is SGHDN, CDR2 FVKESK, per germline. J was trimmed by 2 bases and V by 0 bases; bases with no gene match: 8. The CDR3 sequence is 17 residues long. The CDR3, as DNA: TGTGCCAGCAGCCAAGAGGTCGGGGGGGCTATTCAAGAGACCCAGTACTTC. It codes for CASSQEVGGAIQETQYF.

This chain connects TRBV18 to TRBJ2-1; D perhaps matches TRBD1 (6 bases). Trimming stripped 3 bases from V and 7 bases from J, with 16 bases between. The CDR3 contains 15 residues. CDR1 is KGHSH, CDR2 LQKENI, per germline. The CDR3 DNA reads as TGTGCCAGCTCACCTCTCCCGAGGGGGACGAATGAGCAGTTCTTC. It encodes CASSPLPRGTNEQFF.

This clone was counted only a few times. This chain joins TRBV20-1 and TRBJ2-5, with unresolved D. The CDR3 length is 13 residues. Deletions cut 3 bases from V and 3 bases from J, with 11 bases between. Per the germline V gene, CDR1 is DFQATT and CDR2 is SNEGSKA (reference sequence). The CDR3 DNA reads as TGCAGTGCTAGTTCGCCAGTAAAAGAGACCCAGTACTTC. Its protein product is CSASSPVKETQYF.

V gene TRBV6-5 combines with J gene TRBJ1-4, with D perhaps TRBD1 (6 bases). The CDR3 spans 15 residues. CDR1 MNHEY and CDR2 SVGAGI come from the germline V gene. V was cut by 1 base and J by 2 bases, with 8 bases left in between. The CDR3 region has the DNA TGTGCCAGCAGTTACTATACAGGGACTAATGAAAAACTGTTTTTT. Translating gives CASSYYTGTNEKLFF.

The rearrangement joins TRBV27 to TRBJ1-1, with 8 bases identical to TRBD1. Germline trimming cut 5 bases from V and 1 base from J; bases unmatched to any gene: 12. CDR1 is MNHEY, CDR2 SMNVEV, per germline (reference sequence). This CDR3 is 17 amino acids long. CDR3 coding DNA: TGTGCCAGCAGTCGTCCCGGGACAGGTATAACGAACACTGAAGCTTTCTTT. Its protein product is CASSRPGTGITNTEAFF.

The CDR3 DNA follows: TGTGCCTGGAGTGTTCTTTGGGGGGGAGCTTTCTTT. This sequence encodes CAWSVLWGGAFF. J is TRBJ1-1 and V is TRBV30; maybe TRBD1 (5 bases). Germline V gene data show CDR1 as GTSNPN and CDR2 as SVGIG (reference sequence). V was trimmed by 0 bases and J by 10 bases, leaving 12 bases between them. This CDR3 comprises 12 residues.

V and J are TRBV5-5 and TRBJ2-1, with D possibly being TRBD2 (5 bases). Germline V gives CDR1 SGHKS, CDR2 YYEKEE (reference sequence). V lost 7 bases and J 4 bases, leaving 15 bases between the germline ends. The CDR3 is made up of 14 amino acids. CDR3 in amino acids: CASGPRELYNEQFF. CDR3 in DNA: TGTGCCAGCGGGCCGAGGGAACTTTACAATGAGCAGTTCTTC.

This clone is a singleton in its sample. The CDR3 nucleotides are TGTGCCAGCAGACCTCGACAGGGAATAGATACGCAGTATTTT. Protein: CASRPRQGIDTQYF. The chain has TRBV27 and TRBJ2-3, with 7 nucleotides matching TRBD1. The length of the CDR3 is 14 residues. Germline-derived CDR1 and CDR2 are MNHEY and SMNVEV (reference sequence). J lost 5 bases, V lost 6 bases, and 8 bases had no gene match.

This chain uses TRBV15 with TRBJ1-1, with 8 nucleotides matching TRBD1. Germline CDR1 LNHNV, CDR2 YYDKDF (reference sequence). This CDR3 has 14 residues. Trimming removed 9 bases from V and 4 bases from J; junction bases left unmatched: 10. The CDR3 DNA reads TGTGCCACTTACGACAGGGGTTCTAGCACTGAAGCTTTCTTT. It codes for CATYDRGSSTEAFF.

This sequence joins TRBV6-1 and TRBJ2-1; 14 bases line up with TRBD2. The CDR3 contains 19 residues. The V and J ends lost 2 bases and 6 bases, in that order; junction bases with no gene match: 12. CDR1 is MNHNS, CDR2 SASEGT, per germline. CDR3 DNA sequence: TGTGCCAGCAGTGAAACCCTCGGGACTAGCGGGAGACGTTCCAATGAGCAGTTCTTC. Protein sequence: CASSETLGTSGRRSNEQFF.

The rearrangement links TRBV6-5 to TRBJ1-1, with a weak D call TRBD1 (6 bases). The CDR3 sequence is 12 residues long. V was pared by 6 bases and J by 1 base, with 6 bases between. CDR1 and CDR2 (germline): MNHEY, SVGAGI. The CDR3 spells CASRTGNTEAFF. The CDR3 DNA sequence: TGTGCCAGCAGGACAGGGAACACTGAAGCTTTCTTT.

This clone was found a few times. The chain has TRBV5-1 and TRBJ1-2, with 7 bases fitting TRBD1. CDR3 length: 14 residues. In germline, CDR1 is SGHRS, CDR2 YFSETQ. V lost 5 bases, J lost 6 bases, and 10 bases stayed unmatched. The CDR3 nucleotides are TGCGCCAGCAGGGATGGACAGGTGGTCGATGGCTACACCTTC. As protein: CASRDGQVVDGYTF.

The chain carries TRBV5-5 and TRBJ1-4, with 9 bases that match TRBD1. Per germline, CDR1 SGHKS and CDR2 YYEKEE (reference sequence). The CDR3 totals 16 residues. V trimming: 5 bases; J trimming: 6 bases; junction bases outside the gene matches: 11. This CDR3 is CASSPPFNRGHEKLFF. As DNA, the CDR3 is TGTGCCAGCAGTCCCCCGTTTAACAGGGGGCATGAAAAACTGTTTTTT. Drawing the rest from reference TRBV5-5 and TRBJ1-4, the complete variable domain is DAGVTQSPTHLIKTRGQQVTLRCSPISGHKSVSWYQQVLGQGPQFIFQYYEKEERGRGNFPDRFSARQFPNYSSELNVNALLLGDSALYLCASSPPFNRGHEKLFFGSGTQLSVL.

A single count supports this clone. V is TRBV6-2 or TRBV6-3 and J is TRBJ2-5; 8 positions match TRBD1. Germline CDR1 and CDR2: MNHEY and SVGEGT. V was pared by 2 bases and J by 4 bases, with 9 bases of the junction left unmatched. This CDR3 is 16 amino acids long. The CDR3 bases are TGTGCCAGCAGTTACACCAGGACAGGGAGAAGAGAGACCCAGTACTTC. It is translated as CASSYTRTGRRETQYF.

The chain recombines TRBV7-9 with TRBJ1-4, with D unclear. Germline CDR1 and CDR2: SEHNR and FQNEAQ (reference sequence). V lost 1 base, J lost 8 bases, and 8 bases lay in between. The CDR3 runs to 13 residues. The CDR3 loop is CASSLGSSEKLFF. In nucleotides, the CDR3 is TGTGCCAGCAGCTTAGGTTCTTCCGAAAAACTGTTTTTT.

This chain uses TRBV11-3 with TRBJ2-6; 8 bases are a match to TRBD1. The CDR3 sequence is 18 residues long. Germline trimming cut 2 bases from V and 4 bases from J; bases unmatched to any gene: 10. The germline CDR1 and CDR2 sequences are SGHNT and YENEEA. The CDR3 is CASSLTLQGAVGANVLTF. Here the CDR3 DNA reads TGTGCCAGCAGCTTAACCCTGCAGGGGGCTGTGGGGGCCAACGTCCTGACTTTC.

V gene TRBV30 combines with J gene TRBJ2-5; 12 bases align to TRBD2. With 6 bases clipped from V and 7 bases from J, the junction kept 3 bases outside the gene matches. Germline V gene lookup returns CDR1 GTSNPN and CDR2 SVGIG (reference sequence). CDR3 length: 12 residues. The CDR3 DNA reads as TGTGCCTGTCGGACTAGCGGGGTGACCCAGTACTTC. It yields the protein CACRTSGVTQYF.

J is TRBJ1-4 and V is TRBV24-1; 8 bases fit TRBD1. Germline values: CDR1 KGHDR, CDR2 SFDVKD. With 4 bases clipped from V and 7 bases from J, the junction kept 10 bases outside the gene matches. There are 16 residues in the CDR3. CDR3 sequence: CATSDPGTGYVEKLFF. CDR3 bases: TGTGCCACCAGTGACCCCGGGACAGGATACGTTGAAAAACTGTTTTTT.

The chain links TRBV7-2 to TRBJ2-3, with TRBD2 matching over 8 bases. The CDR3 loop spans 15 amino acids. With V trimmed by 1 base and J by 8 bases, 8 bases remained unmatched. The V gene's germline CDR1 is SGHTA and CDR2 FQGNSA. In DNA form, the CDR3 reads TGTGCCAGCAGCTTAGGGGGACGACTAGCGTCTACGCAGTATTTT. It yields the protein CASSLGGRLASTQYF.

This clone turned up a few times. The chain employs TRBV4-2 and TRBJ1-4; 11 bases map to TRBD1. Trimming at V came to 3 bases and at J to 0 bases, leaving 3 bases not matched to a gene. The CDR3 is 17 residues long. Looked up from germline, CDR1 is LGHNA and CDR2 is YNFKEQ. CDR3 bases: TGTGCCAGCAGCCAGGGGACAGGGGGGACAACTAATGAAAAACTGTTTTTT. Its protein is CASSQGTGGTTNEKLFF.

The chain joins TRBV6-5 to TRBJ1-5; 9 positions agree with TRBD1. Unmatched junction bases numbered 7, after V lost 8 bases and J lost 2 bases. Looked up from germline, CDR1 is MNHEY and CDR2 is SVGAGI. This CDR3 comprises 15 residues. In DNA, the CDR3 is TGTGCCAGCGCCCTCAGGGACAGGGGCAATCAGCCCCAGCATTTT. Translated, it gives CASALRDRGNQPQHF.

J is TRBJ2-5 and V is TRBV5-1, with D perhaps matching TRBD2 (6 bases). The CDR3 has 14 amino acids. The germline gives CDR1 SGHRS, CDR2 YFSETQ. V was trimmed by 6 bases and J by 4 bases, leaving 16 bases between them. CDR3 nucleotides: TGCGCCAGCACCCCCAACGGAGGGGTAGAGACCCAGTACTTC. Amino acids: CASTPNGGVETQYF.

The chain recombines TRBV5-4 with TRBJ1-3; D gene unclear. The germline V gene has CDR1 SGHNT and CDR2 YYREEE (reference sequence). V was shortened by 0 bases and J by 8 bases, with 12 bases between the two germline ends. This CDR3 comprises 14 residues. The CDR3 is CASSLDSRKDTIYF. The CDR3 DNA is TGTGCCAGCAGCTTGGACAGTCGGAAGGACACCATATATTTT.

The chain uses TRBV7-2 and TRBJ2-3, with D perhaps TRBD2 (5 bases). The CDR3 contains 16 residues. V lost 0 bases, J lost 7 bases, and 17 bases lay in between. CDR1 SGHTA and CDR2 FQGNSA come from the germline V gene. As DNA, the CDR3 is TGTGCCAGCAGCTTAGCGAGCGGAACGGCTATGAATACGCAGTATTTT. This sequence encodes CASSLASGTAMNTQYF.